This T cell receptor beta chain stems from a study of cytomegalovirus exposure and HLA in healthy donors. The length of the CDR3 is 11 residues. Germline V gene lookup returns CDR1 SNHLY and CDR2 FYNNEI. Trimming took off 6 bases at V and 4 bases at J, with 3 bases between the two ends. PCR employed 60 Vbeta and 13 Jbeta primers. Data came from immunoSEQ multiplex PCR; TCRdb stores just in-frame clones and leaves some out. The data show about 150,000 clones, 65% to 80% seen once. The J gene is TRBJ2-2, the V gene TRBV2; D is uncertain. Sequenced input: PBMCs. The sequence was obtained from a man between 35 and 55 years old in good health and CMV-seropositive. The CDR3, as DNA: TGTGCCAGCAGCGGCACCGGGGAGCTGTTTTTT. Translating gives CASSGTGELFF.